This TCR beta chain was sequenced in a study of cytomegalovirus exposure and HLA in healthy donors. Study results and limitations: Cytomegalovirus association was assigned to about 150 TCR beta chains. The classifier reportedly diagnosed cytomegalovirus status with high sensitivity and specificity.

Concerning this clone: Its antigen is unknown.

In the PCR, 60 Vbeta and 13 Jbeta primers were used. Profiled with immunoSEQ multiplex PCR; TCRdb holds only in-frame clones, not every one. In the table there are about 150,000 clones, 70% to 90% of which are singletons. The junction had 5 bases not matched to a gene; V was cut back by 4 bases and J by 6 bases. The CDR3 covers 14 residues. CDR1 and CDR2 from the germline V gene are SGHNT and YYREEE (reference sequence). This chain uses TRBV5-4 with TRBJ2-2, with TRBD1 identical over 8 bases. The sequencing sample was made of PBMCs. This clonotype was sampled from a woman between 18 and 29 years old in good health and CMV-seronegative. The CDR3, as DNA: TGTGCCAGCAGCGCAGGGGGCGCCTCCGGGGAGCTGTTTTTT. This translates into CASSAGGASGELFF.